The 30 T cell receptor beta chains below all came from one sample that was sequenced in a study of blood T cell repertoires in COVID-19. Produced via immunoSEQ multiplex PCR; TCRdb's table is partial and in-frame only. Among around 180,000 clones, about 74% were seen once, and the ten largest hold approximately 3%. The specimen was peripheral blood. The receptors here all came from an elderly woman with acute or convalescent COVID-19.

The rearrangement joins TRBV6-1 to TRBJ2-5, with 9 bases that match TRBD2. Germline CDR1 and CDR2: MNHNS and SASEGT. Trimming removed 2 bases from V and 5 bases from J; junction bases left unmatched: 9. This CDR3 is built from 16 residues. CDR3 protein: CASSEMGGRAGETQYF. CDR3 nucleotides: TGTGCCAGCAGTGAAATGGGCGGGAGGGCCGGTGAGACCCAGTACTTC.

This clone has just a few counts. The chain joins TRBV5-4 to TRBJ2-7; 11 nucleotides align to TRBD2. V shed 5 bases and J 5 bases; nucleotides not matched to a gene: 12. CDR1 is SGHNT and CDR2 is YYREEE in the germline V gene (reference sequence). The CDR3 sequence is 16 residues long. The CDR3 spells CASSPGLADPRDEQYF. As DNA, the CDR3 is TGTGCCAGCAGTCCGGGACTAGCGGATCCTCGCGACGAGCAGTACTTC.

This clone showed up just a few times. CDR3 in DNA: TGTGCCAGTACAATCTCGGGGGTTATTAATTCACCCCTCCACTTT. This sequence encodes CASTISGVINSPLHF. This chain connects TRBV19 to TRBJ1-6; D is perhaps TRBD1 (5 bases). This CDR3 spans 15 amino acids. Trimming pared 7 bases from V and 6 bases from J, leaving 16 bases between. Germline values: CDR1 LNHDA, CDR2 SQIVND (reference sequence).

The rearrangement joins TRBV29-1 to TRBJ2-5; 8 bases agree with TRBD1. Germline-derived CDR1 and CDR2 are SQVTM and ANQGSEA. V lost 7 bases, J lost 5 bases, and 9 bases stayed unmatched. The CDR3 spans 13 residues. Here the CDR3 DNA reads TGCAGCGCCCGGACAGGGTCTATTGAGACCCAGTACTTC. Amino acid sequence: CSARTGSIETQYF.

The gene calls are TRBV2 and TRBJ2-7; 8 nucleotides line up with TRBD1. Trimming cost V 6 bases and J 0 bases; bases outside gene matches: 4. In germline, CDR1 is SNHLY, CDR2 FYNNEI. The CDR3 is made up of 14 amino acids. Written as DNA, the CDR3 is TGTGCCAGCAGACTTGGACAGGGCTCCTACGAGCAGTACTTC. As protein: CASRLGQGSYEQYF.

The rearrangement links TRBV14 to TRBJ2-7; TRBD1 agrees at 8 bases. This CDR3 is 15 amino acids long. Germline trimming cut 2 bases from V and 3 bases from J; bases unmatched to any gene: 6. The germline V gene has CDR1 SGHDN and CDR2 FVKESK. CDR3 amino acids: CASSQLIGQGYEQYF. CDR3 bases: TGTGCCAGCAGCCAATTAATAGGACAGGGCTACGAGCAGTACTTC.

The rearrangement uses TRBV2 and TRBJ2-7; 10 bases align to TRBD2. From germline, CDR1 is SNHLY and CDR2 FYNNEI. The CDR3 contains 14 residues. V trimming: 8 bases; J trimming: 3 bases; junction bases outside the gene matches: 7. CDR3 in amino acids: CASEPGLANYEQYF. DNA for the CDR3: TGTGCCAGCGAGCCGGGACTAGCGAACTACGAGCAGTACTTC.

This clone turned up a few times. The rearrangement links TRBV18 to TRBJ1-5; weak D call: TRBD1 (5 bases). The CDR3 has 15 amino acids. CDR1 and CDR2 from the germline V gene are KGHSH and LQKENI. V lost 10 bases to trimming and J lost 2 bases, with 18 bases between them. CDR3 amino acids: CATVTDISGNQPQHF. The DNA for the CDR3 is TGTGCCACCGTTACGGACATTTCGGGCAATCAGCCCCAGCATTTT. The whole variable domain, remainder taken from reference TRBV18 and TRBJ1-5, is NAGVMQNPRHLVRRRGQEARLRCSPMKGHSHVYWYRQLPEEGLKFMVYLQKENIIDESGMPKERFSAEFPKEGPSILRIQQVVRGDSAAYFCATVTDISGNQPQHFGDGTRLSIL.

This clone was detected once. CDR3 loop: CASSPRTSGTDTQYF. CDR3 sequence (DNA): TGTGCCAGCTCACCAAGGACTAGCGGCACAGATACGCAGTATTTT. The chain carries TRBV18 and TRBJ2-3, with 9 bases identical to TRBD2. Germline CDR1 and CDR2: KGHSH and LQKENI. The trim removed 2 bases at V and 1 base at J, leaving 1 base unmatched. CDR3 length: 15 residues. Filled out from reference TRBV18 and TRBJ2-3, the complete variable domain reads NAGVMQNPRHLVRRRGQEARLRCSPMKGHSHVYWYRQLPEEGLKFMVYLQKENIIDESGMPKERFSAEFPKEGPSILRIQQVVRGDSAAYFCASSPRTSGTDTQYFGPGTRLTVL.

This chain links TRBV18 with TRBJ2-7; D call uncertain. CDR3 length equals 12 residues. V lost 6 bases and J 5 bases, leaving 11 bases between the germline ends. Looked up from germline, CDR1 is KGHSH and CDR2 is LQKENI. The CDR3 nucleotides are TGTGCCAGCTCGGAGTCCGTGGACGAGCAGTACTTC. This codes for CASSESVDEQYF.

The chain recombines TRBV21-1 with TRBJ1-2; the table's D gene call, TRBD1, was not cross checked with the DNA. TRBV21-1 counts as a pseudogene. The CDR3 runs 18 residues. CDR3 bases: TGTGCCAGCAGCAAAGAGGGGGACAGGGAGTGGGATAGCTATGGCTACACCTTC. Translating gives CASSKEGDREWDSYGYTF.

The chain uses TRBV5-1 and TRBJ2-3, with 11 bases aligning to TRBD1. Germline V gene lookup returns CDR1 SGHRS and CDR2 YFSETQ. There are 15 residues in the CDR3. With V trimmed by 4 bases and J by 8 bases, 9 bases remained unmatched. This CDR3 is CASSQGQGAAATQYF. The CDR3 DNA is TGCGCCAGCAGCCAAGGACAGGGGGCCGCGGCTACGCAGTATTTT.

V is TRBV5-1 and J is TRBJ1-1; 12 bases agree with TRBD1. In germline, CDR1 is SGHRS, CDR2 YFSETQ. J was trimmed by 5 bases and V by 4 bases; bases with no gene match: 15. This CDR3 is built from 18 residues. CDR3 sequence: CASSGTGTGGAKETEAFF. The DNA of the CDR3 is TGCGCCAGCAGCGGAACCGGGACAGGGGGCGCGAAGGAAACTGAAGCTTTCTTT. Full variable domain (outside the CDR3, taken from reference TRBV5-1 and TRBJ1-1): KAGVTQTPRYLIKTRGQQVTLSCSPISGHRSVSWYQQTPGQGLQFLFEYFSETQRNKGNFPGRFSGRQFSNSRSEMNVSTLELGDSALYLCASSGTGTGGAKETEAFFGQGTRLTVV.

A word on this clone: Other DNA sequences within the sample encode an identical CDR3. The chain has TRBV7-9 and TRBJ2-1; the D gene is possibly TRBD2 (6 bases). The ends were cut back, 5 bases at V and 0 bases at J, with 11 bases in the middle. The CDR3 has 15 amino acids. Germline CDR1 is SEHNR and CDR2 is FQNEAQ (reference sequence). The CDR3 coding sequence is TGTGCCAGCAGCCCTCGGGGGAGCTCCTACAATGAGCAGTTCTTC. Its translation: CASSPRGSSYNEQFF.

This clone has only a few counts. The chain links TRBV5-4 to TRBJ2-3, with a possible D match to TRBD1 (6 bases). The CDR3 is made up of 13 amino acids. Trimming shortened V by 1 base and J by 6 bases, and 9 bases separated the two germline ends. Germline V CDR1 and CDR2: SGHNT, YYREEE (reference sequence). The CDR3 reads CASSLQGSDTQYF. Here the CDR3 DNA reads TGTGCCAGCAGCTTGCAGGGGAGCGATACGCAGTATTTT.

This chain connects TRBV24-1 to TRBJ2-2, with D perhaps TRBD1 (6 bases). Germline assignment: CDR1 KGHDR and CDR2 SFDVKD. The V gene lost 7 bases and the J gene lost 5 bases, with 13 bases spanning the gap. The CDR3 totals 14 residues. CDR3 bases: TGTGCCACCAGAGACAGGTTTGATACCGGGGAGCTGTTTTTT. It encodes CATRDRFDTGELFF.

This chain uses TRBV4-1 with TRBJ2-2; D might be TRBD1 (5 bases). The CDR3 length is 14 residues. Germline lookup yields CDR1 MGHRA and CDR2 YSYEKL. The V and J ends lost 3 bases and 3 bases respectively, with 8 bases between them. CDR3 protein: CASSQGPYTGELFF. For the CDR3, the DNA is TGCGCCAGCAGCCAGGGGCCCTACACCGGGGAGCTGTTTTTT.

V is TRBV19 and J is TRBJ1-3, with 9 bases aligning to TRBD1. The V gene end was trimmed by 5 bases and the J gene end by 3 bases; junction bases not matched to a gene: 5. This CDR3 comprises 15 residues. Germline V gene sequence: CDR1 LNHDA, CDR2 SQIVND (reference sequence). CDR3 sequence (DNA): TGTGCCAGTAGTGCAACAGGGGGCCGTGGAAACACCATATATTTT. Protein sequence: CASSATGGRGNTIYF. The complete variable domain, with remaining parts taken from reference TRBV19 and TRBJ1-3, reads DGGITQSPKYLFRKEGQNVTLSCEQNLNHDAMYWYRQDPGQGLRLIYYSQIVNDFQKGDIAEGYSVSREKKESFPLTVTSAQKNPTAFYLCASSATGGRGNTIYFGEGSWLTVV.

The J gene is TRBJ2-5, the V gene TRBV9; maybe TRBD2 (6 bases). CDR1 and CDR2 (germline): SGDLS, YYNGEE. Trimming took off 1 base at V and 5 bases at J, with 9 bases between the two ends. CDR3 size: 13 residues. CDR3 nucleotide sequence: TGTGCCAGCAGCGTAACGGGAGTGGAGACCCAGTACTTC. Translation gives CASSVTGVETQYF.

This chain joins TRBV5-6 and TRBJ2-7; possible D gene TRBD1, 6 bases. CDR1 and CDR2 (germline): SGHDT, YYEEEE. The V gene lost 4 bases and the J gene lost 7 bases, with 18 bases spanning the gap. The CDR3 is 14 residues long. The CDR3 spells CASSQDWTVREQYF. DNA for the CDR3: TGTGCCAGCAGCCAGGATTGGACAGTGCGGGAGCAGTACTTC.

The chain carries TRBV4-2 and TRBJ1-5; D is unclear. With 1 base removed from V and 2 bases from J, the gap between germline ends came to 12 bases. The germline CDR1 and CDR2 sequences are LGHNA and YNFKEQ. This CDR3 region has 16 residues. The chain's CDR3 is CASSQVTGEGNQPQHF. DNA of the CDR3: TGTGCCAGCAGCCAAGTAACGGGAGAGGGCAATCAGCCCCAGCATTTT.

The rearrangement uses TRBV6-5 and TRBJ2-5; the D gene is possibly TRBD2 (5 bases). The CDR3 spans 11 residues. Germline CDR1 is MNHEY and CDR2 is SVGAGI. V was shortened by 4 bases and J by 7 bases, with 7 bases between the two germline ends. CDR3 DNA: TGTGCCAGCAGTTCCGCGGGGACCCAGTACTTC. It is translated as CASSSAGTQYF.

This clone was detected a few times. V is TRBV2 and J is TRBJ1-4; TRBD1 matches 7 bases. Germline V gene sequence: CDR1 SNHLY, CDR2 FYNNEI. V was pared by 4 bases and J by 8 bases, with 10 bases of the junction left unmatched. The CDR3 totals 15 residues. For the CDR3, the DNA is TGTGCCAGCAGTGTTTCGGGACAGCAGAAGGAAAAACTGTTTTTT. Its translation: CASSVSGQQKEKLFF.

The chain combines TRBV13 with TRBJ2-2; perhaps TRBD1 as D (6 bases). Germline CDR1 PRHDT, CDR2 FYEKMQ (reference sequence). The CDR3 consists of 14 residues. V lost 6 bases and J 5 bases, leaving 13 bases between the germline ends. CDR3 coding DNA: TGTGCCAGCAGATTTGACAGGTTAACCGGGGAGCTGTTTTTT. It translates to CASRFDRLTGELFF.

The chain recombines TRBV7-2 with TRBJ2-7, with D possibly matching TRBD1 (5 bases). The V and J ends lost 5 bases and 3 bases respectively, with 11 bases between them. This CDR3 has 13 residues. Per germline, CDR1 SGHTA and CDR2 FQGNSA. CDR3 sequence reads: CASSTDSIYEQYF. For the CDR3, the DNA is TGTGCCAGCAGCACTGACAGTATCTACGAGCAGTACTTC.

The chain joins TRBV10-3 to TRBJ1-2; D might be TRBD1 (5 bases). V gave up 4 bases and J gave up 1 base, with 13 bases separating them. Germline CDR1 is ENHRY and CDR2 is SYGVKD. The CDR3 sequence is 15 residues long. Written as DNA, the CDR3 is TGTGCCATCAGTGGTCGGGGGAGTTTTAACTATGGCTACACCTTC. Its protein is CAISGRGSFNYGYTF.

The J gene is TRBJ2-7, the V gene TRBV5-1, with D tentatively TRBD2 (7 bases). Germline V lookup: CDR1 SGHRS, CDR2 YFSETQ. The CDR3 is 13 residues long. V was shortened by 5 bases and J by 5 bases, with 14 bases between the two germline ends. Here the CDR3 DNA reads TGCGCCAGCAGTATACGGGGGGCCCACGAGCAGTACTTC. Translation: CASSIRGAHEQYF.

The J gene is TRBJ2-1, the V gene TRBV9, with 14 bases aligning to TRBD2. This CDR3 is 16 amino acids long. With 4 bases clipped from V and 8 bases from J, the junction kept 8 bases outside the gene matches. Germline CDR1 is SGDLS and CDR2 is YYNGEE. For the CDR3, the DNA is TGTGCCAGCAGCCTCGGGACTAGCGGGAGTAACTATGAGCAGTTCTTC. Translated: CASSLGTSGSNYEQFF.

The rearrangement uses TRBV28 and TRBJ2-2; the D is unclear. Germline CDR1 and CDR2: MDHEN and SYDVKM. With 5 bases removed from V and 3 bases from J, the gap between germline ends came to 10 bases. The CDR3 sequence is 14 residues long. This CDR3 reads CASSPSLDTGELFF. The CDR3 DNA reads as TGTGCCAGCAGTCCCTCTCTAGACACCGGGGAGCTGTTTTTT.

The chain joins TRBV28 to TRBJ2-7; D unclear. Germline CDR1 MDHEN, CDR2 SYDVKM. The CDR3 covers 14 residues. V lost 2 bases and J lost 6, with 14 bases in between. CDR3 sequence reads: CASSLRPIKREQYF. The CDR3 DNA follows: TGTGCCAGCAGTTTACGGCCGATAAAGCGCGAGCAGTACTTC. Full variable domain (outside the CDR3, taken from reference TRBV28 and TRBJ2-7): DVKVTQSSRYLVKRTGEKVFLECVQDMDHENMFWYRQDPGLGLRLIYFSYDVKMKEKGDIPEGYSVSREKKERFSLILESASTNQTSMYLCASSLRPIKREQYFGPGTRLTVT.